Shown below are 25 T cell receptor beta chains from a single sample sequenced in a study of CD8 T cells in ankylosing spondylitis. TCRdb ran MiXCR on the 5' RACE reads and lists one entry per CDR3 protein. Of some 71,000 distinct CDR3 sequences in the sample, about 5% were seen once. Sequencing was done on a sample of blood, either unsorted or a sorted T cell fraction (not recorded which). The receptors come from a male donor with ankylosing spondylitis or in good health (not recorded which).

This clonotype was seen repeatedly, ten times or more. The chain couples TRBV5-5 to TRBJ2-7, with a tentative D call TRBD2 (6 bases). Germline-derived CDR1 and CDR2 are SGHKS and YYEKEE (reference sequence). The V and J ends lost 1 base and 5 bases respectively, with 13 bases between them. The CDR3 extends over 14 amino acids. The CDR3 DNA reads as TGTGCCAGCAGCTTGACGCCGTGGGGGGACGAGCAGTACTTC. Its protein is CASSLTPWGDEQYF.

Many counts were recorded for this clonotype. The CDR3 sequence: CSAARTSGAETQYF. CDR3 nucleotides: TGCAGTGCGGCGAGGACTAGCGGGGCAGAGACCCAGTACTTC. The chain has TRBV20-1 and TRBJ2-5; 12 nucleotides match TRBD2. J was trimmed by 4 bases and V by 6 bases; bases with no gene match: 6. This CDR3 is 14 amino acids long. Germline CDR1 and CDR2: DFQATT and SNEGSKA (reference sequence).

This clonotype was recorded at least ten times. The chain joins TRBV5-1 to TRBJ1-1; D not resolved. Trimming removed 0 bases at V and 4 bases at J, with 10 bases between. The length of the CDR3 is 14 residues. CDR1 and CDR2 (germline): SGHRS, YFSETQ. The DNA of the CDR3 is TGCGCCAGCAGCTTGGGTTCGGGGATCACTGAAGCTTTCTTT. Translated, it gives CASSLGSGITEAFF.

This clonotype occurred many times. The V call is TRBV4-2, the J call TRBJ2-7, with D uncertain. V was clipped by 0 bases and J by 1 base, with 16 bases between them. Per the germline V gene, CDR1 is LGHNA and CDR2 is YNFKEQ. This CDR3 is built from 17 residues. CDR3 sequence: CASSQEGASLESYEQYF. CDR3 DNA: TGTGCCAGCAGCCAAGAAGGCGCTTCCCTCGAGTCCTACGAGCAGTACTTC.

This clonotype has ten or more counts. CDR3 DNA sequence: TGTGCCAGCAGCCGTAGCGGGGCTCTCAATGAGCAGTTCTTC. Translated, it gives CASSRSGALNEQFF. The rearrangement joins TRBV3-1 to TRBJ2-1; 8 bases map to TRBD2. The CDR3 is 14 residues long. V was clipped by 4 bases and J by 6 bases; unmatched bases: 5. Germline V gives CDR1 LGHDT, CDR2 YNNKEL (reference sequence).

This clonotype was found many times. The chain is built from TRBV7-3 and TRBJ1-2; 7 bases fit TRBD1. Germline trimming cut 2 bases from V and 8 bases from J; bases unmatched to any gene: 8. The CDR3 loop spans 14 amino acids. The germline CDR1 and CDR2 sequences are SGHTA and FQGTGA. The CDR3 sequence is CASSLGTEGLGYTF. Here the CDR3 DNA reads TGTGCCAGCAGCTTAGGGACAGAGGGGTTAGGCTACACCTTC.

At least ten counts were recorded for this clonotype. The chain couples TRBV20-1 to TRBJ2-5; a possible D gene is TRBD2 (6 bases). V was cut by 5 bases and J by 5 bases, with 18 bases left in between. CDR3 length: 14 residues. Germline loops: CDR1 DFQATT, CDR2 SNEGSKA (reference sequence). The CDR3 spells CSASPRGVSETQYF. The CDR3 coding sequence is TGCAGTGCTTCCCCCCGCGGGGTGAGTGAGACCCAGTACTTC.

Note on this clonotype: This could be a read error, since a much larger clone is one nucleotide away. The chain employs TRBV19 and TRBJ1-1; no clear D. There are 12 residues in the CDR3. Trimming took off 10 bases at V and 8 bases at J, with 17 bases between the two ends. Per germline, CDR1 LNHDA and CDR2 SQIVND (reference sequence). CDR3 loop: CATLTGVLEAFF. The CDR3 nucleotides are TGTGCCACCTTGACTGGGGTGTTAGAAGCTTTCTTT.

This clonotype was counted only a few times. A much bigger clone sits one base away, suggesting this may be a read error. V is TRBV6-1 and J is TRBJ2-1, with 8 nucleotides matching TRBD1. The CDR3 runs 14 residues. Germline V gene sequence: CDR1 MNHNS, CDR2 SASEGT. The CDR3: CVSSTGTGYNEQFF. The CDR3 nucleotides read TGTGTCAGCAGTACCGGGACAGGCTACAATGAGCAGTTCTTC.

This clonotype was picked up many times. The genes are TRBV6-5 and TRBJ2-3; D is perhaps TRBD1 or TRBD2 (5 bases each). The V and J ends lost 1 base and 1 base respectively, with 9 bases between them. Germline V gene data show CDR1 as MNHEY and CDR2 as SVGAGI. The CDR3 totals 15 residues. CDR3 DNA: TGTGCCAGCAGTTACTGGGGGTCGGGCACAGATACGCAGTATTTT. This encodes CASSYWGSGTDTQYF.

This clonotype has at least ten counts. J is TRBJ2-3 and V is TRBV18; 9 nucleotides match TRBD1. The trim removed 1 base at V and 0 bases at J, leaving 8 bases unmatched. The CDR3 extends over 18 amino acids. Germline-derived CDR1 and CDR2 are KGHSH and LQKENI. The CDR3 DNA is TGTGCCAGCTCACCACTCCGGGACAGGGTTTCTAGCACAGATACGCAGTATTTT. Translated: CASSPLRDRVSSTDTQYF.

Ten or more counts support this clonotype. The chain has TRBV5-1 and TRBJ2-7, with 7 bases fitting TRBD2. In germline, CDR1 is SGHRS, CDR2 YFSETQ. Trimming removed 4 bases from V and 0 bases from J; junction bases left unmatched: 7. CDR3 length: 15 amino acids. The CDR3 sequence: CASSDRGGASYEQYF. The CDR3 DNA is TGCGCCAGCAGCGATCGGGGAGGGGCCTCCTACGAGCAGTACTTC.

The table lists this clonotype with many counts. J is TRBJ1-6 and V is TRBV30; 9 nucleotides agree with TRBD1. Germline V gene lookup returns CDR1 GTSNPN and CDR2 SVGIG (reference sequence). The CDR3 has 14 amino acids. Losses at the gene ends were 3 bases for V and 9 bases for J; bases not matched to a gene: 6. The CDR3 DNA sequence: TGTGCCTGGAGGGGACAGGGAGCCACTTCACCCCTCCACTTT. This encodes CAWRGQGATSPLHF.

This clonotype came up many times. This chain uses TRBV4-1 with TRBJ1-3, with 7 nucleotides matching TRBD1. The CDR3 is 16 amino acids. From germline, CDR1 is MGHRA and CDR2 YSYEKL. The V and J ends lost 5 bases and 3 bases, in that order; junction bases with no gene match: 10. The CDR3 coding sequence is TGCGCCAGCAGCTCGCCGGGACAGTCAGGTGGAAACACCATATATTTT. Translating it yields CASSSPGQSGGNTIYF.

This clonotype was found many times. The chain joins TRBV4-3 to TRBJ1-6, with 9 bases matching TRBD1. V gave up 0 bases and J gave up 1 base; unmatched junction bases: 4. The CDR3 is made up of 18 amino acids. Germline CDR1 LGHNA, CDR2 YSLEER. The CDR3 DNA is TGCGCCAGCAGCCAAGATCTACAGGGGGCTTCCTATAATTCACCCCTCCACTTT. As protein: CASSQDLQGASYNSPLHF.

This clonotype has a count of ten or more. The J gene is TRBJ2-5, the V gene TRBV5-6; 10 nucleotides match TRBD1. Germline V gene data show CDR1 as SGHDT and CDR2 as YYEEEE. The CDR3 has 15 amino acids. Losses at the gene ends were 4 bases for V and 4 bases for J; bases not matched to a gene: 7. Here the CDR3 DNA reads TGTGCCAGCAGCCCCGACAGGGGGCTCCCAGAGACCCAGTACTTC. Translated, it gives CASSPDRGLPETQYF.

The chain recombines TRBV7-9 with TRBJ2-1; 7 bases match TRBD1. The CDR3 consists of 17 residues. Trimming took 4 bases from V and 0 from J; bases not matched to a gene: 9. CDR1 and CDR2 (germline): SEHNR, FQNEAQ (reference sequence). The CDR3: CASSSPWDRGSYNEQFF. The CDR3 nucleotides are TGTGCCAGCAGCTCTCCGTGGGACAGAGGCTCCTACAATGAGCAGTTCTTC.

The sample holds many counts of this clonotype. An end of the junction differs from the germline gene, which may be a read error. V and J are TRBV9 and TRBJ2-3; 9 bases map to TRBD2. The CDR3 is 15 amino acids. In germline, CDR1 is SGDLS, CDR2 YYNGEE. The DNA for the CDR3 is TGTGCGAGCAGCACAGGGCGGGGGGGCTGGGATACGCAGTATTTT. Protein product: CASSTGRGGWDTQYF.

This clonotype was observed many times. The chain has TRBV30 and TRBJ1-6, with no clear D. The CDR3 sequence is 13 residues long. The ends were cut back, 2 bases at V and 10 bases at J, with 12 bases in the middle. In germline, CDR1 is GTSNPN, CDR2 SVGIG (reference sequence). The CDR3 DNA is TGTGCCTGGAGTAGTGGTGCGGGATCACCCCTCCACTTT. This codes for CAWSSGAGSPLHF.

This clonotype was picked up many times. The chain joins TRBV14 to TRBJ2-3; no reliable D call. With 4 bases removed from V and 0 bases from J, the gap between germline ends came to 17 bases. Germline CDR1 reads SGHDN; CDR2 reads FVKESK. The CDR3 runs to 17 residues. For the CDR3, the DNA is TGTGCCAGCAGCCCACTCCGTGGCGCGGTTAGCACAGATACGCAGTATTTT. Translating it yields CASSPLRGAVSTDTQYF.

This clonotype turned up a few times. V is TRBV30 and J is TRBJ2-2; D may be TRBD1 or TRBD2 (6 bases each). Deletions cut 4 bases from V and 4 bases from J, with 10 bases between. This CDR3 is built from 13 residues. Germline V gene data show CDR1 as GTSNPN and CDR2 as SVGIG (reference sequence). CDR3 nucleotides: TGTGCCTGGATGGGGGGCCCCACCGGGGAGCTGTTTTTT. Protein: CAWMGGPTGELFF.

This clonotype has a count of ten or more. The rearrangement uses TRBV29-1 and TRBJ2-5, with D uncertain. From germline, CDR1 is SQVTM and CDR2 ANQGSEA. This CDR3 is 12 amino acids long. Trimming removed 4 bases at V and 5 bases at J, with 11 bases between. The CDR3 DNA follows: TGCAGCGTTGTCCCGACCTGGGAGACCCAGTACTTC. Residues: CSVVPTWETQYF.

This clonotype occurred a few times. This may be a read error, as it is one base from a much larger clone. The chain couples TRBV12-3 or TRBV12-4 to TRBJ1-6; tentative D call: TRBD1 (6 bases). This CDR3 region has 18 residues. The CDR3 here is CARSLTGNPGGNNSPLHF. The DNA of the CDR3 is TGTGCCCGCAGTTTAACCGGGAATCCGGGGGGCAATAATTCACCCCTCCACTTT.

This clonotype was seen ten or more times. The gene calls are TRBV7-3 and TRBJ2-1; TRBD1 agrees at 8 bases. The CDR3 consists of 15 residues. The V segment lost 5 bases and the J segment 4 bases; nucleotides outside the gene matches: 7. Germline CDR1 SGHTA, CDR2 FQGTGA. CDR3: CASSKDRASYNEQFF. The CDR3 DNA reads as TGTGCCAGCAGCAAGGACAGGGCTAGTTACAATGAGCAGTTCTTC. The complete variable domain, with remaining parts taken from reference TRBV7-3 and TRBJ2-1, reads GAGVSQTPSNKVTEKGKYVELRCDPISGHTALYWYRQSLGQGPEFLIYFQGTGAADDSGLPNDRFFAVRPEGSVSTLKIQRTERGDSAVYLCASSKDRASYNEQFFGPGTRLTVL.

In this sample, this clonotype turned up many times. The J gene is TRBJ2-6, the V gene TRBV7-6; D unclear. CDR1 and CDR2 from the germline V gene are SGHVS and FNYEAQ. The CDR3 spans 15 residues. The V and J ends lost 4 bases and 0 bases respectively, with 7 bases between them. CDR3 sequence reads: CASSSLVSGANVLTF. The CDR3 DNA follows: TGTGCCAGCAGCTCCTTGGTCTCTGGGGCCAACGTCCTGACTTTC.